The next 12 T cell receptor beta chains were all read from a single sample in a study of blood T cells in healthy people across ages. A second PCR, run for roughly 7 to 12 cycles, used a sample-barcoded 5' primer plus a J-beta primer mix. TCRdb passed the 5' RACE reads through MiXCR, listing each CDR3 protein once. The data hold 550,000 to 650,000 distinct CDR3 sequences, with about 27% observed a single time. In addition, the sample was reused for a study of T cells of mothers and their children.

Sequencing was carried out using blood. These receptors were collected from a boy between 2 and 10 years old in good health.

V is TRBV7-9 and J is TRBJ2-5, with D perhaps matching TRBD1 (6 bases). The CDR3 extends over 14 amino acids. Germline loops: CDR1 SEHNR, CDR2 FQNEAQ (reference sequence). V was cut by 5 bases and J by 5 bases, with 15 bases left in between. The CDR3 DNA follows: TGTGCCAGCAGCGACAAGGGGGAGCGCGAGACCCAGTACTTC. It yields the protein CASSDKGERETQYF.

The chain uses TRBV25-1 and TRBJ2-5; possibly TRBD2 for D (5 bases). V lost 2 bases, J lost 0 bases, and 19 bases lay in between. Germline CDR1 reads MGHDK; CDR2 reads SYGVNS. The CDR3 runs to 18 residues. The CDR3 spells CASSEEGLTVGYQETQYF. CDR3 DNA: TGTGCCAGCAGTGAAGAAGGACTCACGGTTGGGTACCAAGAGACCCAGTACTTC.

With respect to this clonotype: The junction departs from the called germline gene at one end, perhaps through a read error. This rearrangement joins TRBV7-9 to TRBJ2-5; tentative D call: TRBD1 (6 bases). Germline-derived CDR1 and CDR2 are SEHNR and FQNEAQ (reference sequence). The CDR3 is made up of 15 amino acids. CDR3 DNA: TGTGCCAGCAGTTTAGAATACAGGGACCAAGAGACCCAGTACTTC. Its translation is CASSLEYRDQETQYF.

The genes are TRBV27 and TRBJ2-7, with a possible D match to TRBD2 (6 bases). V lost 6 bases, J lost 2 bases, and 20 bases lay in between. Per germline, CDR1 MNHEY and CDR2 SMNVEV (reference sequence). The length of the CDR3 is 16 residues. This chain's CDR3 is CASSRLGGATPYEQYF. The CDR3 DNA reads as TGTGCCAGCAGCCGTCTCGGGGGTGCTACACCCTACGAGCAGTACTTC.

V usage is TRBV5-1 and J usage is TRBJ2-7; 7 bases line up with TRBD1. V shed 0 bases, J shed 3 bases, and the junction held 6 bases outside the gene matches. Looked up from germline, CDR1 is SGHRS and CDR2 is YFSETQ. The CDR3 loop spans 15 amino acids. CDR3: CASSLATGQNYEQYF. The DNA for the CDR3 is TGCGCCAGCAGCTTGGCCACGGGACAGAACTACGAGCAGTACTTC.

This clonotype was detected a few times. At one boundary the junction diverges from the germline segment, which might be a read error. This rearrangement joins TRBV4-1 to TRBJ2-7; possibly TRBD2 for D (6 bases). The J call is uncertain, as TRBJ2-1 better fits the DNA end. CDR3 length: 17 amino acids. Looked up from germline, CDR1 is MGHRA and CDR2 is YSYEKL. The CDR3 DNA is TGCGCCAGCAGCCAAGGACCCGGGACTGGGGTCTACGATGAGCAGTTCTTC. Encoded protein: CASSQGPGTGVYDEQFF.

J is TRBJ2-4 and V is TRBV2; 10 nucleotides align to TRBD1. V trimming: 3 bases; J trimming: 2 bases; junction bases outside the gene matches: 1. CDR3 size: 15 residues. Germline loops: CDR1 SNHLY, CDR2 FYNNEI. The CDR3 DNA is TGTGCCAGCAGTGAGGACAGGGGGTCCAAAAACATTCAGTACTTC. Amino acids: CASSEDRGSKNIQYF.

The V and J genes are TRBV7-9 and TRBJ2-5; D unclear. CDR3 size: 14 residues. V lost 6 bases and J lost 2, with 13 bases in between. Germline V lookup: CDR1 SEHNR, CDR2 FQNEAQ (reference sequence). CDR3 loop: CASSRGQMQETQYF. DNA of the CDR3: TGTGCCAGCAGTAGAGGCCAGATGCAAGAGACCCAGTACTTC.

The chain carries TRBV15 and TRBJ2-5; D is uncertain. The CDR3 loop spans 14 amino acids. The V end lost 7 bases, the J end lost 2 bases, and 14 bases lay between the germline ends. Germline assignment: CDR1 LNHNV and CDR2 YYDKDF (reference sequence). The chain's CDR3 is CATMGTERQETQYF. Written as DNA, the CDR3 is TGTGCCACCATGGGCACGGAAAGACAAGAGACCCAGTACTTC.

The chain links TRBV12-3 or TRBV12-4 to TRBJ1-1; D possibly corresponds to TRBD1 (5 bases). Trimming shortened V by 3 bases and J by 14 bases, and 16 bases separated the two germline ends. The CDR3 covers 12 residues. CDR3 sequence (DNA): TGTGCCAGCAGTTTGATGCAGGGCGGAGGATTCTTT. It translates to CASSLMQGGGFF.

This clonotype was counted a few times. The V and J genes are TRBV13 and TRBJ1-2; D gene ambiguous. The CDR3 has 14 amino acids. Germline loops: CDR1 PRHDT, CDR2 FYEKMQ (reference sequence). The V end was cut by 7 bases, the J end by 2 bases, with 14 bases between. CDR3 DNA: TGTGCCAGCAACCGAGGAAACTCCAACTATGGCTACACCTTC. Translated, it gives CASNRGNSNYGYTF.

Only a few counts were recorded for this clonotype. V is TRBV15 and J is TRBJ2-4; D may be TRBD2 (6 bases). Germline V CDR1 and CDR2: LNHNV, YYDKDF (reference sequence). V was shortened by 4 bases and J by 5 bases, with 12 bases between the two germline ends. This CDR3 is built from 14 residues. The CDR3 bases are TGTGCCACCAGCAAACCGGGACTTCAAAACATTCAGTACTTC. Its translation: CATSKPGLQNIQYF.